The T cell receptor (beta chain) described here comes from a study of cytomegalovirus exposure and HLA in healthy donors (dated by TCRdb to the late 2010s). A note on the overall study: An earlier analysis of some 600 of the donors reported approximately 280 Gb of sequence data and around 100 million unique TCR beta sequences obtained from approximately 180 million T cells. Around 320 gigabases of sequencing data and tens of millions of unique TCR sequences were included in an early release covering several hundred HLA-typed donors. Among the roughly 390 genotyped donors, more than 70% belonged to the genetic ancestry cluster associated with self-reported Caucasian donors. The study aimed to test whether signatures of past pathogen exposure could be identified by cataloging public T cell receptors. The study profiled the T cell repertoires of some 610 subjects by immunosequencing and related them to cytomegalovirus serostatus. Besides the first cohort of under 700 subjects, a separate validation cohort made up of around 120 different subjects was used. High-throughput TCR immunosequencing, statistical association of individual TCRs with disease status, and machine learning were combined to predict cytomegalovirus infection status. A later analysis re-examined previously published TCR beta repertoires from about 700 donors and added high-resolution HLA genotyping to investigate patterns of TCR occurrence. Rather than drawing on any new phenotypic data, the later analysis identified candidate immune exposures from TCR beta sequences and the way those sequences occurred across donors. In an earlier analysis of 587 of the donors, high-throughput TCR beta sequencing was used to judge whether each TCR beta V gene segment behaved as functional or pseudogenic. Donor age, sex, ethnicity and CMV serostatus were collected together with the repertoire data. A later genetic analysis used genome-wide SNP genotypes for about three fifths of the 666 donors, treating that subset as a discovery cohort. All discovery cohort repertoires had been generated on a single sequencing platform. HLA typing included class I and class II loci at four-digit resolution. Typing coverage varied by locus: roughly 620-640 donors for A, B, C, DRB1 and DQB1; more than 500 for DQA1; around 570 for DPA1; approximately 450 for DPB1. Roughly five DR-DQ haplotypes were handled as single units for association and clustering, since linkage in the cohort was strong. Among some 400 genotyped donors of the cohort, an average of around 250,000 unique TCR beta nucleotide sequences was sequenced per donor, of which 15% to 20% were non-productive. General findings and caveats noted by the study authors: V-gene and J-gene trimming of TCR beta chains was associated with a missense DCLRE1C variant in a later genetic analysis, and the association was replicated in an independent cohort. While some public TCRs were present in many individuals, most TCR sequences turned up only very rarely across donors. The earlier analysis of around 600 of the donors excluded some 16 rarely observed V segments, including chromosome 9 orphons, because counts were too low. Linkage disequilibrium might explain the correlated functional status among segregating V segments, but an unknown experimental factor could not be ruled out. A later analysis reported that several top co-occurrence clusters appeared linked to parvovirus B19, influenza, CMV and Epstein-Barr virus. In a later genetic analysis, fewer N-insertions in productive TCRs were reported among donors in an Asian-associated ancestry cluster than the 666-donor mean. A later analysis found that TCR association rates varied across HLA loci, with DRB1 alleles showing the most associated TCRs and HLA-C alleles the fewest. In the study, around 160 TCR beta chains were listed as associated with cytomegalovirus. In a later analysis, 16,951 TCR beta sequences were associated with specific HLA alleles at a false discovery rate of 0.05. According to a later analysis, most CMV-associated TCR beta chains appeared to be HLA-restricted, and the HLA associations seemed to be driven largely by CMV exposure. For the cohort, immune exposure information was limited to CMV serostatus. It was suggested by the authors that the approach could potentially be generalized to other disease states and immunological phenotypes. Because the 87-base-pair reads could not distinguish some IMGT-functional V segments, including TRBV6-2 and TRBV6-3, those segments were excluded. A further reported finding was that TCR beta sequences accurately predicted the HLA-A and HLA-B alleles for most subjects in the first cohort. The cohort was sequenced for TCR beta chains only, and without alpha or paired-chain data the features that could be detected were limited. In vitro tests confirmed that a few of the cytomegalovirus-associated TCR beta chains recognize cytomegalovirus antigens. Presence/absence analyses assumed roughly uniform sequencing depth across donors, an assumption that may not hold. In both the original and validation cohorts, the classifier was reported to diagnose cytomegalovirus status with high specificity and sensitivity. Assigning TCR associations to individual alleles was difficult when HLA alleles, especially DR and DQ, strongly co-occurred. The sequencing pipeline was judged likely to have produced a cluster of highly shared sequence variants as a technical artifact. HLA typing was unavailable for some donors at each locus, so association tests used only the typed subset. In an earlier analysis of around 600 of the donors, most TCR beta V segments appeared in productive rearrangements about 87% or about 30% of the time, broadly matching IMGT annotations. A later analysis found that HLA-associated TCR beta chains were more clonally expanded and had lower generation probabilities than equally common non-associated chains.

Comment on this clone: Its antigen specificity is not known. There are no base qualities to consult, and no much larger clone falls within one base.

The receptor library was made with the immunoSEQ multiplex PCR assay. For the multiplex PCR, a mixture combining 60 forward primers for TCR Vbeta segments and 13 reverse primers for TCR Jbeta segments was used. The CDR3 region of rearranged TCR beta genes was amplified from genomic DNA by a multiplex PCR assay. On the Illumina HiSeq System, the amplified TCR beta libraries were sequenced as 87-base-pair reads. In the authors' own workflow: A later analysis counted some 80 million unique TCR beta chains across the 666 repertoires, and around 9.9 million of these chains were shared by at least two donors. A nearest-neighbor algorithm error-corrected the raw reads and collapsed the reads into unique sequences, merging closely related sequences to remove PCR and sequencing errors. V, D and J gene segments were assigned by aligning CDR3 sequences to IMGT reference sequences. For a sequence to be retained, at least a six-nucleotide match to both a V gene segment and a J gene segment was required. Rearrangements were classified as productive when the CDR3 lacked stop codons and remained in frame with V and J, and all other rearrangements were classified as non-productive. CDR3 was defined by IMGT convention, running from the second conserved V-encoded cysteine to the conserved J-encoded phenylalanine. The earlier analysis of 450 to 750 of the donors excluded any sequence lacking an unambiguous match to a single V gene segment. In an earlier analysis of about 590 of the donors, a V segment was called functional when productive rearrangements were above 56.7%, and segregating when the standard deviation between donors exceeded 5%. A statistical classification framework was built to diagnose cytomegalovirus status from the catalog of TCR beta chain sequences. V and J gene assignment, in a later analysis, came from comparing TCR nucleotide sequences with IMGT/GENE-DB human TR gene sequences. In a later analysis, CDR3 sequences and most-parsimonious VDJ recombination scenarios were assigned using the TCRdist pipeline. In a later analysis, each TCR beta chain was defined by its CDR3 amino acid sequence together with its V-gene family, and reads without a unique V-gene family were excluded. To address suspected cross-contamination and a sequencing artifact, a later analysis removed under 600 highly shared, low-generation-probability nucleotide sequences. In a later analysis, a clonal expansion index was calculated for each public chain from normalized within-repertoire ranks of inferred template counts. In a later analysis, generation probabilities were computed using a VDJ recombination model fitted to out-of-frame rearrangements, and the results were checked against IGoR. In a later analysis, TCR-TCR, TCR-HLA and TCR-CMV co-occurrence was scored with hypergeometric tests, and a repertoire-size bias correction was applied to TCR pairs. To estimate false discovery rates, a later analysis permuted the HLA or CMV assignments 20 times. In a later analysis, co-occurring TCRs were grouped using DBSCAN, and TCRdist sequence similarity was added for clustering within HLA-allele-positive subsets. Co-occurrence clustering excluded repertoires with fewer than 30,000 or more than 120,000 public chains, plus five with anomalous nucleotide sharing. Held by TCRdb, this immuneACCESS table contains in-frame sequences only and omits some clones. Under half of the omission traces to an unresolved V gene where checked; the cause of the rest is unknown. The V and J calls and clone size were taken over from that table, and D and trimming were inferred from the DNA. The sample table contains about 94,000 clones; only one count was recorded for about four fifths of them. The ten largest clones capture about 4% of the sample.

The junction shows trimming of 2 bases on V and 5 bases on J, plus 15 bases between the germline ends. In the germline V gene, CDR1 corresponds to SGDLS and CDR2 to YYNGEE. Its CDR3 holds 15 amino acids, cysteine through phenylalanine. This entry keeps only the CDR3 DNA: 45 bases, framed from base 1. The cohort consisted of 670 or so healthy bone marrow donors. All cohort members were sampled while nominally healthy, although unrecorded immune exposures were likely present. The donor was CMV seronegative and was included in the group of 352 seronegative cohort members. Each donor provided a peripheral blood sample, and peripheral blood mononuclear cells were used for TCR beta sequencing. The Qiagen DNeasy Blood Extraction Kit was used to extract genomic DNA from the blood cell samples.

The sequence was obtained from a woman aged 40 to 49 in good health and CMV-seronegative. The chain links TRBV9 with TRBJ2-3; D gene: possibly TRBD1, on 6 matching bases. The sample was PBMCs. The sequenced DNA is TGTGCCAGCAGCGTCTGGGGGCTTTACGAAGATACGCAGTATTTT. It specifies CASSVWGLYEDTQYF.